This T cell receptor beta chain was sequenced for a study of identical twins. Regarding the study as a whole: Its conclusions, products of cross-sectional statistical analysis, did not come from following the same donors.

A universal primer site was created by template switching, with the cDNA bearing unique molecular identifiers. TCRdb re-analysed the 5' RACE reads in MiXCR, keeping a single row per CDR3 protein. In the table there are approximately 670,000 distinct CDR3 sequences, 6% to 6.5% of which are singletons. There are many counts of this clonotype. Its antigen is unknown. Every one of the donors was a healthy Caucasian. The CDR3 is 14 residues long. Germline-derived CDR1 and CDR2 are DFQATT and SNEGSKA (reference sequence). The ends were cut back, 4 bases at V and 8 bases at J, with 17 bases in the middle. The clonotype originates from a man between 18 and 35 years old in good health. V gene TRBV20-1 combines with J gene TRBJ1-4; tentative D call: TRBD1 (5 bases). The material sequenced was naive T cells sorted from blood. The chain's CDR3 is CSATPGGTREKLFF. Here the CDR3 DNA reads TGCAGTGCTACCCCGGGTGGGACGCGGGAAAAACTGTTTTTT.